This is a list of T cell receptor beta chains from one sample in a study of blood T cell repertoires in COVID-19. Method: immunoSEQ multiplex PCR; TCRdb's copy keeps in-frame clones and lacks some. This sample has around 45,000 clones, with around nine tenths found just once. Sequenced sample: peripheral blood. The receptors here all came from a man between 60 and 70 years old with active or convalescent COVID-19. Both conserved end residues are part of each CDR3. A D gene is named only where the DNA matches it firmly. Size values are once, few and many counts, or a class for expanded clones, and some rows have none.

d_call: -
j_call: TRBJ2-1
clone_size: few
v_call: TRBV9
cdr3_nt: TGTGCCAGCAGCGTACGTCCCGACAGGAGAAATGAGCAGTTCTTC
cdr3_aa: CASSVRPDRRNEQFF

d_call: TRBD1
j_call: TRBJ1-1
clone_size: once
v_call: TRBV29-1
cdr3_nt: TGCAGCGTTCGGACAGGGAGGAACACTGAAGCTTTCTTT
cdr3_aa: CSVRTGRNTEAFF

d_call: -
j_call: TRBJ2-5
clone_size: -
v_call: TRBV5-1
cdr3_nt: TGCGCCAGCAGCGAGACTACAGAGACCCAGTACTTC
cdr3_aa: CASSETTETQYF

d_call: TRBD1
j_call: TRBJ1-2
clone_size: -
v_call: TRBV10-3
cdr3_nt: TGTGCCATCAGTGAGTCGAAGGGGGCTGGCTACACCTTC
cdr3_aa: CAISESKGAGYTF

d_call: -
j_call: TRBJ2-1
clone_size: -
v_call: TRBV6-6
cdr3_nt: TGTGCCAGCAGTTTAGACCCCGAGGGCGATGAGCAGTTCTTC
cdr3_aa: CASSLDPEGDEQFF

d_call: -
j_call: TRBJ2-3
clone_size: -
v_call: TRBV5-4
cdr3_nt: TGTGCCAGCAGCTTGGTTGGCAAGTCAGATACGCAGTATTTT
cdr3_aa: CASSLVGKSDTQYF

d_call: -
j_call: TRBJ1-5
clone_size: -
v_call: TRBV18
cdr3_nt: TGTGCCAGCTCAAACCGCAGGGGCAATCAGCCCCAGCATTTT
cdr3_aa: CASSNRRGNQPQHF

d_call: -
j_call: TRBJ1-5
clone_size: -
v_call: TRBV6-1
cdr3_nt: TGTGCCAGCAGTGATGGGGGGGTGTATCAGCCCCAGCATTTT
cdr3_aa: CASSDGGVYQPQHF

d_call: -
j_call: TRBJ1-5
clone_size: -
v_call: TRBV11-2
cdr3_nt: TGTGCCAGCAGCACTGACAGGAATCAGCCCCAGCATTTT
cdr3_aa: CASSTDRNQPQHF

d_call: -
j_call: TRBJ1-3
clone_size: -
v_call: TRBV9
cdr3_nt: TGTGCCAGCAGCGTAGCGGAGCCTGGAAACACCATATATTTT
cdr3_aa: CASSVAEPGNTIYF

d_call: -
j_call: TRBJ1-6
clone_size: -
v_call: TRBV2
cdr3_nt: TGTGCCAGCAGTGGGGGGGTGCAGGCTTCACCCCTCCACTTT
cdr3_aa: CASSGGVQASPLHF

d_call: TRBD1
j_call: TRBJ1-4
clone_size: -
v_call: TRBV6-6
cdr3_nt: TGTGCCAGCAGTCCCCGGACAGGGGGTGAAAAACTGTTTTTT
cdr3_aa: CASSPRTGGEKLFF

d_call: -
j_call: TRBJ2-2
clone_size: -
v_call: TRBV11-3
cdr3_nt: TGTGCCAGCAGCTTAATAAACACCGGGGAGCTGTTTTTT
cdr3_aa: CASSLINTGELFF

d_call: -
j_call: TRBJ2-1
clone_size: -
v_call: TRBV24-1
cdr3_nt: TGTGCCACCAGTGCTCTAACGAGTGAGCAGTTCTTC
cdr3_aa: CATSALTSEQFF

d_call: TRBD2
j_call: TRBJ2-7
clone_size: few
v_call: TRBV7-6
cdr3_nt: TGTGCCAGCAGCAGCTTCGGGGGGAGCTCCTACGAGCAGTACTTC
cdr3_aa: CASSSFGGSSYEQYF

d_call: -
j_call: TRBJ1-1
clone_size: -
v_call: TRBV12-3/TRBV12-4
cdr3_nt: TGTGCCAGCAGTTTAGTCCTAGGGGGAGAAGCTTTCTTT
cdr3_aa: CASSLVLGGEAFF

d_call: TRBD2
j_call: TRBJ2-7
clone_size: -
v_call: TRBV4-3
cdr3_nt: TGCGCCAGCAGCCAAGATGCAGCTAGCGGGGCATTCTACGAGCAGTACTTC
cdr3_aa: CASSQDAASGAFYEQYF

d_call: TRBD1
j_call: TRBJ1-1
clone_size: few
v_call: TRBV5-1
cdr3_nt: TGCGCCAGCAGCCCGGCGACGGGACAGATCACTGAAGCTTTCTTT
cdr3_aa: CASSPATGQITEAFF

d_call: TRBD1
j_call: TRBJ2-1
clone_size: -
v_call: TRBV5-5
cdr3_nt: TGTGCCAGCAGCTTGAACCCCGGGACAGCTGCTTACAATGAGCAGTTCTTC
cdr3_aa: CASSLNPGTAAYNEQFF

d_call: -
j_call: TRBJ1-5
clone_size: -
v_call: TRBV6-1
cdr3_nt: TGTGCCAGCAGTGAGGGACCCTGGGGGGGATACAATCAGCCCCAGCATTTT
cdr3_aa: CASSEGPWGGYNQPQHF

d_call: TRBD1
j_call: TRBJ2-7
clone_size: -
v_call: TRBV5-1
cdr3_nt: TGCGCCAGCAGCCTCGGACAGGGAGGTACCTACGAGCAGTACTTC
cdr3_aa: CASSLGQGGTYEQYF

d_call: TRBD2
j_call: TRBJ2-7
clone_size: -
v_call: TRBV28
cdr3_nt: TGTGCCAGCAGTTTAGCGGGGGGTAACGAGCAGTACTTC
cdr3_aa: CASSLAGGNEQYF

d_call: -
j_call: TRBJ1-5
clone_size: -
v_call: TRBV11-2
cdr3_nt: TGTGCCAGCAGCTTAGAGGGGGCAGGGGATCAGCCCCAGCATTTT
cdr3_aa: CASSLEGAGDQPQHF

d_call: TRBD1
j_call: TRBJ1-2
clone_size: -
v_call: TRBV6-2/TRBV6-3
cdr3_nt: TGTGCCAGCAGTTATCGAACTCCGGGACAGGGGGCTGGCTACACCTTC
cdr3_aa: CASSYRTPGQGAGYTF

d_call: TRBD1
j_call: TRBJ2-1
clone_size: -
v_call: TRBV12-3/TRBV12-4
cdr3_nt: TGTGCCAGCAGTAGGGACAGTGGGAATGAGCAGTTCTTC
cdr3_aa: CASSRDSGNEQFF

d_call: -
j_call: TRBJ1-6
clone_size: -
v_call: TRBV5-4
cdr3_nt: TGTGCCAGCAGCGCCTATGGCAGGGCGGAAAATTCACCCCTCCACTTT
cdr3_aa: CASSAYGRAENSPLHF

d_call: -
j_call: TRBJ1-1
clone_size: -
v_call: TRBV7-2
cdr3_nt: TGTGCCAGCAGCTTAAATGGGAGGAACACTGAAGCTTTCTTT
cdr3_aa: CASSLNGRNTEAFF

d_call: -
j_call: TRBJ2-2
clone_size: -
v_call: TRBV7-3
cdr3_nt: TGTGCCAGCAGCTTAACTAGCGGTAACACCGGGGAGCTGTTTTTT
cdr3_aa: CASSLTSGNTGELFF

d_call: -
j_call: TRBJ1-2
clone_size: -
v_call: TRBV7-2
cdr3_nt: TGTGCCAGCAGCCTAAGGTTGGGAGGATATGGCTACACCTTC
cdr3_aa: CASSLRLGGYGYTF

d_call: -
j_call: TRBJ2-7
clone_size: -
v_call: TRBV3-1/TRBV3-2
cdr3_nt: TGTGCCAGCAGCCAAGACAGGGCGGGAAACGAGCAGTACTTC
cdr3_aa: CASSQDRAGNEQYF

d_call: -
j_call: TRBJ1-2
clone_size: -
v_call: TRBV5-1
cdr3_nt: TGCGCCAGCAGCTTTGACAGCTATGGCTACACCTTC
cdr3_aa: CASSFDSYGYTF

d_call: -
j_call: TRBJ2-7
clone_size: -
v_call: TRBV18
cdr3_nt: TGTGCCAGCTCACCGAGTCGTTGGTTCTACGAGCAGTACTTC
cdr3_aa: CASSPSRWFYEQYF

d_call: TRBD1
j_call: TRBJ1-6
clone_size: few
v_call: TRBV5-1
cdr3_nt: TGCGCCAGCAGCAGAGGAGACAGGGGTAAAGTGTTTAATTCACCCCTCCACTTT
cdr3_aa: CASSRGDRGKVFNSPLHF

d_call: -
j_call: TRBJ1-1
clone_size: -
v_call: TRBV15
cdr3_nt: TGTGCCACCAGCAGAGAGGGGGGAGAGAGAGCTTTCTTT
cdr3_aa: CATSREGGERAFF

d_call: TRBD2
j_call: TRBJ2-7
clone_size: -
v_call: TRBV27
cdr3_nt: TGTGCCAGCAGCCTTGAGGGAGGGAGCCACGAGCAGTACTTC
cdr3_aa: CASSLEGGSHEQYF

d_call: -
j_call: TRBJ2-5
clone_size: -
v_call: TRBV7-3
cdr3_nt: TGTGCCAGCAGCGCAGGCGGCGGGGTTCAAGAGACCCAGTACTTC
cdr3_aa: CASSAGGGVQETQYF

d_call: -
j_call: TRBJ1-1
clone_size: -
v_call: TRBV28
cdr3_nt: TGTGCCAGCACCCTGATGCGGAGGAACACTGAAGCTTTCTTT
cdr3_aa: CASTLMRRNTEAFF

d_call: TRBD1
j_call: TRBJ1-2
clone_size: -
v_call: TRBV7-8
cdr3_nt: TGTGCCAGCAGCTTAGCCCGGGACAGCAACTATGGCTACACCTTC
cdr3_aa: CASSLARDSNYGYTF

d_call: TRBD1
j_call: TRBJ1-1
clone_size: -
v_call: TRBV7-2
cdr3_nt: TGTGCCAGCGGACAGGACTTGACTAGCACTGAAGCTTTCTTT
cdr3_aa: CASGQDLTSTEAFF

d_call: -
j_call: TRBJ2-7
clone_size: -
v_call: TRBV11-2
cdr3_nt: TGTGCCAGCAGCCTCCCAGGCTACGAGCAGTACTTC
cdr3_aa: CASSLPGYEQYF

d_call: TRBD2
j_call: TRBJ2-1
clone_size: -
v_call: TRBV11-2
cdr3_nt: TGTGCCAGCAGCTTAGGGAGGCGGGGGGGCAATGAGCAGTTCTTC
cdr3_aa: CASSLGRRGGNEQFF

d_call: -
j_call: TRBJ2-7
clone_size: -
v_call: TRBV4-2
cdr3_nt: TGTGCCAGCAGCCAAGATGGACTGTATACCTACGAGCAGTACTTC
cdr3_aa: CASSQDGLYTYEQYF

d_call: -
j_call: TRBJ2-3
clone_size: -
v_call: TRBV5-1
cdr3_nt: TGCGCCAGCAGCAGGACAGTCCCTAGCACAGATACGCAGTATTTT
cdr3_aa: CASSRTVPSTDTQYF

d_call: TRBD2
j_call: TRBJ2-5
clone_size: -
v_call: TRBV3-1/TRBV3-2
cdr3_nt: TGTGCCAGCAGCCACCCCCAACTAGCGGGGCGGGAGACCCAGTACTTC
cdr3_aa: CASSHPQLAGRETQYF

d_call: -
j_call: TRBJ2-1
clone_size: -
v_call: TRBV5-1
cdr3_nt: TGCGCCAGCAGCCTGACTAGGCCCAGCGACAATGAGCAGTTCTTC
cdr3_aa: CASSLTRPSDNEQFF

d_call: TRBD2
j_call: TRBJ2-2
clone_size: -
v_call: TRBV2
cdr3_nt: TGTGCCAGCAGTGCGAGCGGGGGGGCCGCCGGGGAGCTGTTTTTT
cdr3_aa: CASSASGGAAGELFF

d_call: TRBD2
j_call: TRBJ2-5
clone_size: -
v_call: TRBV30
cdr3_nt: TGTGCCTGGAGTCAAATTCCGGACGGGAGGGTGGAGACCCAGTACTTC
cdr3_aa: CAWSQIPDGRVETQYF

d_call: TRBD2
j_call: TRBJ2-3
clone_size: -
v_call: TRBV5-6
cdr3_nt: TGTGCCAGCAGCTTGGGACTAGCGGGGGGGCACACAGATACGCAGTATTTT
cdr3_aa: CASSLGLAGGHTDTQYF

d_call: -
j_call: TRBJ1-1
clone_size: -
v_call: TRBV6-5
cdr3_nt: TGTGCCAGTCAGAAGGGGTTGAACACTGAAGCTTTCTTT
cdr3_aa: CASQKGLNTEAFF

d_call: TRBD1
j_call: TRBJ1-5
clone_size: -
v_call: TRBV7-2
cdr3_nt: TGTGCCAGCAGCTTAGATGGGACAGGAGTTGGCAATCAGCCCCAGCATTTT
cdr3_aa: CASSLDGTGVGNQPQHF

d_call: -
j_call: TRBJ2-1
clone_size: -
v_call: TRBV7-9
cdr3_nt: TGTGCCAGCAGCTTTCAGGGGCAGGGTGAGCAGTTCTTC
cdr3_aa: CASSFQGQGEQFF

d_call: -
j_call: TRBJ2-7
clone_size: few
v_call: TRBV19
cdr3_nt: TGTGCCAGTAGTTATGGTCGTGGCCTTTACGAGCAGTACTTC
cdr3_aa: CASSYGRGLYEQYF

d_call: TRBD1
j_call: TRBJ1-1
clone_size: once
v_call: TRBV11-2
cdr3_nt: TGTGCCAGCAGCTTTAGTCAGGGGGTGCGCACTGAAGCTTTCTTT
cdr3_aa: CASSFSQGVRTEAFF

d_call: TRBD1
j_call: TRBJ2-7
clone_size: -
v_call: TRBV7-9
cdr3_nt: TGTGCCAGCAGCCTATTCCAGGGGGCTCTGGAGTACTTC
cdr3_aa: CASSLFQGALEYF

d_call: -
j_call: TRBJ1-1
clone_size: -
v_call: TRBV28
cdr3_nt: TGTGCCAGCAGTTTAGGTAGGGGCAATCCTTTCTTT
cdr3_aa: CASSLGRGNPFF

d_call: -
j_call: TRBJ1-4
clone_size: -
v_call: TRBV6-5
cdr3_nt: TGTGCCAGCAGTTACGGGGCGTATAATGAAAAACTGTTTTTT
cdr3_aa: CASSYGAYNEKLFF

d_call: -
j_call: TRBJ1-1
clone_size: -
v_call: TRBV18
cdr3_nt: TGTGCCAGCTCATATTCAGGTGTTGGGAACACTGAAGCTTTCTTT
cdr3_aa: CASSYSGVGNTEAFF

d_call: -
j_call: TRBJ2-3
clone_size: -
v_call: TRBV2
cdr3_nt: TGTGCCAGCAGTGAAAGGACAGCCTTAGATACGCAGTATTTT
cdr3_aa: CASSERTALDTQYF